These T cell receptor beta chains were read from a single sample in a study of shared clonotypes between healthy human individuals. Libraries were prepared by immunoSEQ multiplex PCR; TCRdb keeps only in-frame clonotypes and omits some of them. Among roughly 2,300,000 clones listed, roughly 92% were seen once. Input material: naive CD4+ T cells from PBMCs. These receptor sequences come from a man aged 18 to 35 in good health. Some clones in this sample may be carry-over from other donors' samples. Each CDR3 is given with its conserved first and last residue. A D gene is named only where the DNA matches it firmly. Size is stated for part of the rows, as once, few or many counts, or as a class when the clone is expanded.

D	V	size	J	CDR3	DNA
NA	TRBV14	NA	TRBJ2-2	CASSQDYGTGELFF	TGTGCCAGCAGCCAAGATTACGGCACCGGGGAGCTGTTTTTT
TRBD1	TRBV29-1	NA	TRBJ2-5	CSVGQGGETQYF	TGCAGCGTCGGACAGGGAGGAGAGACCCAGTACTTC
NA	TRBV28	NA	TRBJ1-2	CASGLLGYGYTF	TGTGCCAGCGGCCTGCTGGGGTATGGCTACACCTTC
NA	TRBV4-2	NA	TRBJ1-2	CASSLLGPYGYTF	TGTGCCAGCAGCCTCTTGGGGCCCTATGGCTACACCTTC
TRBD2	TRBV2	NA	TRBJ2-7	CASSEYLAGNSMQYF	TGTGCCAGCAGTGAATATTTAGCGGGGAATTCAATGCAGTACTTC
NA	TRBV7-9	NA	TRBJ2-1	CASSFVGNEQFF	TGTGCCAGCAGCTTCGTAGGGAATGAGCAGTTCTTC
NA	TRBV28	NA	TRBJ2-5	CASSLRTVYSGETQYF	TGTGCCAGCAGTTTAAGGACAGTTTACTCAGGGGAGACCCAGTACTTC
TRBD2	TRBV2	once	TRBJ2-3	CASRLAGDTQYF	TGTGCCAGCAGACTAGCGGGAGATACGCAGTATTTT
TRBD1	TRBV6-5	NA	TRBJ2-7	CATRRRARGQNEQYF	TGTGCCACCAGGCGGAGAGCCAGGGGGCAAAACGAGCAGTACTTC
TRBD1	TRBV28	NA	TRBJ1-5	CASDRGDGQPQHF	TGTGCCAGCGACAGGGGAGATGGTCAGCCCCAGCATTTT
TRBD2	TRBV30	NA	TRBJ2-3	CAWSGEEASGRTDTQYF	TGTGCCTGGAGCGGGGAGGAGGCTAGCGGGCGGACAGATACGCAGTATTTT
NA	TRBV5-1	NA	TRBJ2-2	CASSPAPSGELFF	TGCGCCAGCAGCCCGGCCCCGTCCGGGGAGCTGTTTTTT
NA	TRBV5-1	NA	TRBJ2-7	CASSAQSGPSSYEQYF	TGCGCCAGCAGCGCACAGAGTGGACCAAGCTCCTACGAGCAGTACTTC
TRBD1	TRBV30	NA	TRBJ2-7	CAWSGTGTRYEQYF	TGTGCCTGGAGTGGGACAGGGACGAGGTACGAGCAGTACTTC
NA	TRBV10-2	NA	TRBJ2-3	CASTDGVADTQYF	TGCGCCAGCACGGACGGGGTGGCAGATACGCAGTATTTT
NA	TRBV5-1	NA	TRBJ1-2	CASSLGSASLHYGYTF	TGCGCCAGCAGCTTAGGGTCGGCATCCCTTCACTATGGCTACACCTTC
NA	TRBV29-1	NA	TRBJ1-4	CSALAGESGKLFF	TGCAGCGCCCTTGCAGGGGAGAGTGGAAAACTGTTTTTT
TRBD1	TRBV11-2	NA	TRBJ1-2	CASSRTGLYGYTF	TGTGCCAGCAGCCGGACAGGCCTCTATGGCTACACCTTC
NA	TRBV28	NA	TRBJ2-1	CASKGRRLTSYNEQFF	TGTGCCAGCAAGGGGAGGAGACTTACCTCCTACAATGAGCAGTTCTTC
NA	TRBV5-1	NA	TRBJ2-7	CASSLNRGGPYEQYF	TGCGCCAGCAGCCTTAATCGAGGAGGGCCCTACGAGCAGTACTTC
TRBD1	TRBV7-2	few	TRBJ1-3	CASSLLQGAGGNTIYF	TGTGCCAGCAGCTTGTTGCAGGGGGCTGGTGGAAACACCATATATTTT
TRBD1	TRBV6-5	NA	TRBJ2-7	CASRGQGRGSYEQYF	TGTGCCAGCAGGGGACAGGGTCGGGGATCCTACGAGCAGTACTTC
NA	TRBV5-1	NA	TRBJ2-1	CASSMSGPYNEQFF	TGCGCCAGCAGCATGAGCGGGCCCTACAATGAGCAGTTCTTC
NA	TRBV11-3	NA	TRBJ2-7	CASSLGGAIDEQYF	TGTGCCAGCAGCTTAGGGGGGGCCATCGACGAGCAGTACTTC
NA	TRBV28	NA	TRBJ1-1	CASSFDTELEAFF	TGTGCCAGCAGTTTCGATACAGAGTTGGAAGCTTTCTTT
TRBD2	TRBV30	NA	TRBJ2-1	CAWNLAGGADEQFF	TGTGCCTGGAATCTAGCGGGAGGAGCGGATGAGCAGTTCTTC
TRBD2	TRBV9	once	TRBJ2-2	CASSRTSGTNTGELFF	TGTGCCAGCTCGAGGACTAGCGGAACGAACACCGGGGAGCTGTTTTTT
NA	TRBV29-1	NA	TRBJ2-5	CSVDQGRETQYF	TGCAGCGTTGACCAGGGCCGAGAGACCCAGTACTTC
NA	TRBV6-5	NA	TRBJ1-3	CASSYSGGAGNTIYF	TGTGCCAGCAGTTACTCCGGAGGGGCTGGAAACACCATATATTTT
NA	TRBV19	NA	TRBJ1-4	CASSRTTASTNEKLFF	TGTGCCAGTAGTAGGACAACAGCTTCAACTAATGAAAAACTGTTTTTT
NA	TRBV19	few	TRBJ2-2	CASNKGANTGELFF	TGTGCCAGTAATAAGGGGGCGAACACCGGGGAGCTGTTTTTT
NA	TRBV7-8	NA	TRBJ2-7	CASSLAPGSGEQYF	TGTGCCAGCAGCTTAGCGCCAGGTTCGGGCGAGCAGTACTTC
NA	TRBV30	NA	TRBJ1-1	CAATVNTEAFF	TGTGCCGCGACGGTGAACACTGAAGCTTTCTTT
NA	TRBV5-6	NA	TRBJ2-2	CASSLGDPNTGELFF	TGTGCCAGCAGTCTGGGGGACCCGAACACCGGGGAGCTGTTTTTT
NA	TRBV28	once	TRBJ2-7	CASSLHLLYEQYF	TGTGCCAGCAGTTTACACCTCTTGTACGAGCAGTACTTC
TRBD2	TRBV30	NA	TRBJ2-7	CAWGLAGFYEQYF	TGTGCCTGGGGACTAGCGGGATTCTACGAGCAGTACTTC
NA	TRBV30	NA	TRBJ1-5	CAWSHGGDNQPQHF	TGTGCCTGGAGCCATGGTGGGGACAATCAGCCCCAGCATTTT
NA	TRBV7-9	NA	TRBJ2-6	CASSLVIPGANVLTF	TGTGCCAGCAGCTTAGTGATTCCTGGGGCCAACGTCCTGACTTTC
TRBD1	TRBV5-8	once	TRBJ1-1	CASSRRSQGASGEAFF	TGTGCCAGCAGTCGACGATCCCAGGGGGCGAGTGGTGAAGCTTTCTTT
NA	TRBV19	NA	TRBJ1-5	CASKKGGGFDGNQPQHF	TGTGCCAGTAAAAAAGGAGGGGGGTTTGATGGCAATCAGCCCCAGCATTTT
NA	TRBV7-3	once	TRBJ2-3	CASSPARQDTQYF	TGTGCCAGCAGCCCAGCGAGACAAGATACGCAGTATTTT
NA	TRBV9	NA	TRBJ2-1	CASSVLSAEQFF	TGTGCCAGCAGCGTCCTGTCAGCCGAGCAGTTCTTC
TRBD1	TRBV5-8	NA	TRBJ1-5	CASSGTAWGQPQHF	TGTGCCAGCAGCGGGACAGCCTGGGGGCAGCCCCAGCATTTT
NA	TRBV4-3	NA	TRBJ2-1	CASSQEASPWSNEQFF	TGCGCCAGCAGCCAAGAGGCTAGCCCCTGGAGCAATGAGCAGTTCTTC
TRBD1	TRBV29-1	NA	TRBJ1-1	CSGGQGRDTEAFF	TGCAGCGGGGGACAGGGGAGGGACACTGAAGCTTTCTTT
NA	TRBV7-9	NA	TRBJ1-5	CASSLRGGDQPQHF	TGTGCCAGCAGCTTACGGGGGGGAGATCAGCCCCAGCATTTT
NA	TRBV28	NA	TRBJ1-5	CASSLRSSPQSSNQPQHF	TGTGCCAGCAGTTTGAGATCTTCCCCGCAGTCTAGCAATCAGCCCCAGCATTTT
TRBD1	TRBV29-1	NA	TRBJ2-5	CSVYRGQETQYF	TGCAGCGTTTACAGGGGTCAAGAGACCCAGTACTTC
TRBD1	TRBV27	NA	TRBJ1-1	CASSKQGLNTEAFF	TGTGCCAGCAGTAAACAGGGGCTGAACACTGAAGCTTTCTTT
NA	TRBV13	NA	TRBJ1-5	CASSSPPPGILNQPQHF	TGTGCCAGCAGCTCCCCACCTCCCGGGATCCTCAATCAGCCCCAGCATTTT
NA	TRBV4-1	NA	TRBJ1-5	CASSHLQGPQHF	TGCGCCAGCAGCCATCTCCAGGGGCCCCAGCATTTT
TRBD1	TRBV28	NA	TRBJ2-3	CASSSAGTGGGDTQYF	TGTGCCAGCAGTTCGGCCGGGACAGGGGGTGGGGATACGCAGTATTTT
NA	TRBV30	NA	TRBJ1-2	CAWSVGGTYGYTF	TGTGCCTGGAGTGTGGGGGGGACCTATGGCTACACCTTC